A selection of T cell receptor beta chains follows, all from one sample in a study of CD8 T cells in ankylosing spondylitis. TCRdb re-called the 5' RACE reads with MiXCR, one entry per CDR3 protein. This sample carries around 75,000 distinct CDR3 sequences, roughly 5.2% of them seen once, and the ten largest clones take 2% to 2.5%. Sequenced input: blood, either unsorted or a sorted T cell fraction (not recorded which). The receptors stem from a male donor with ankylosing spondylitis or in good health (not recorded which). CDR3s include the opening cysteine and the closing phenylalanine or tryptophan. The D gene is left open where the match is weak. Expanded clones get a size class; other rows say once, few or many, or leave the size out.

j_call | d_call | v_call | clone_size | cdr3_nt | cdr3_aa
TRBJ2-1 | NA | TRBV20-1 | many | TGCAGTGCGGCGGACAGTGTCTCCTACAATGAGCAGTTCTTC | CSAADSVSYNEQFF
TRBJ2-7 | NA | TRBV28 | many | TGTGCCAGCCATAGCCAGGGTGGGCAGTACTTC | CASHSQGGQYF
TRBJ1-2 | TRBD1 | TRBV20-1 | many | TGCAGTACAGAAACTGGAGGGGGCTGGAGATATGGCTACACCTTC | CSTETGGGWRYGYTF
TRBJ1-1 | TRBD1 | TRBV11-2 | many | TGTGCCAGCAGCTTAGTCAGGGGGACCACTGAAGCTTTCTTT | CASSLVRGTTEAFF
TRBJ2-1 | TRBD1 | TRBV3-1 | few | TGTGCCTCCTGCCAAGAGCAGGGGGCACCTTCCCGAGCCTACAATGAGCAGTTCTTC | CASCQEQGAPSRAYNEQFF
TRBJ1-6 | TRBD1 | TRBV5-1 | many | TGCGCCAGCAGCTTGGTCGGGACAGGGCATTCACCCCTCCACTTT | CASSLVGTGHSPLHF
TRBJ2-2 | NA | TRBV4-1 | many | TGCGCCAGCAGCCAAGGTCTGGGACAGAACACCGGGGAGCTGTTTTTT | CASSQGLGQNTGELFF
TRBJ2-1 | NA | TRBV10-3 | many | TGTGCCATCAGCAATGGACAGCCGTCCGACAATGAGCAGTTCTTC | CAISNGQPSDNEQFF
TRBJ1-5 | NA | TRBV28 | many | TGTGCCAGCAGTGGCCACGGTAGCAATCAGCCCCAGCATTTT | CASSGHGSNQPQHF
TRBJ1-4 | NA | TRBV7-7 | many | TGTGCCAGCAGCTCTTCCACAGGCGGCGAAAAACTGTTTTTT | CASSSSTGGEKLFF
TRBJ2-6 | NA | TRBV12-3/TRBV12-4 | many | TGTGCCAGCGGTACTCGTTCCACCTCTGGGGCCAACGTCCTGACTTTC | CASGTRSTSGANVLTF
TRBJ1-5 | NA | TRBV10-3 | few | TGTGCCATCAGTGAAGGGAACGGCCAGCCCCAGCATTTT | CAISEGNGQPQHF
TRBJ2-1 | NA | TRBV24-1 | many | TGTGCCACCAGTGATTTGTTGCAGCCCGGTGAGCAGTTCTTC | CATSDLLQPGEQFF
TRBJ2-7 | TRBD1 | TRBV20-1 | NA | TGCTGTGCAAGAGGGGGGCGTGGTACAGGGGGCGTTGGCTACGAGCAGTACTTC | CCARGGRGTGGVGYEQYF
TRBJ2-5 | TRBD1 | TRBV15 | many | TGTGCCACCACCTCGGGACAGGGGGGAAAGACCCAGTACTTC | CATTSGQGGKTQYF
TRBJ1-3 | NA | TRBV7-9 | few | TGTGCCAGCAGCTCGGAAGAAGACTCTGGAAACACCATATATTTT | CASSSEEDSGNTIYF
TRBJ2-2 | TRBD1 | TRBV20-1 | many | TGCAGTGCTAGGGACAGGATAGACACCGGGGAGCTGTTTTTT | CSARDRIDTGELFF
TRBJ2-7 | NA | TRBV5-6 | NA | TGTGCCAGCAGCTCCGGGCCCCCGGTCGAGCAGTACTTC | CASSSGPPVEQYF
TRBJ2-5 | NA | TRBV2 | many | TGTGCCAGCGGGCGGAGGGGGCAAGAGACCCAGTACTTC | CASGRRGQETQYF
TRBJ2-7 | TRBD1 | TRBV28 | many | TGTGCCAGCACTGTCCCGGGACAGGGAGAGGCGATCTTC | CASTVPGQGEAIF
TRBJ2-7 | NA | TRBV5-1 | many | TGCGCCAGCAGCTTGTCGGCTCCCTACCCCTACGAGCAGTACTTC | CASSLSAPYPYEQYF
TRBJ1-5 | TRBD1 | TRBV20-1 | many | TGCAGTGCTCGCACAGGGGCGGCAGATCAGCCCCAGCATTTT | CSARTGAADQPQHF
TRBJ2-1 | TRBD2 | TRBV5-1 | many | TGCGCCAGCAGCTTGGGCGGGGGGAGCCCTTCATACAATGAGCAGTTCTTC | CASSLGGGSPSYNEQFF
TRBJ2-2 | TRBD1 | TRBV5-1 | many | TGCGCCAGCAGCCTACAGGGGCCCCCCACCGGGGAGCTGTTTTTT | CASSLQGPPTGELFF
TRBJ2-1 | NA | TRBV15 | many | TGTGCCACCAGCAGAGATCAGGCAGACGATGAGCAGTTCTTC | CATSRDQADDEQFF
TRBJ2-7 | NA | TRBV20-1 | many | TGCAGTGCTAGAGATGGTCGGAGGGGAGTTTGGGAGCAGTACTTC | CSARDGRRGVWEQYF
TRBJ1-1 | NA | TRBV15 | many | TGTGCCACCCAAGTCGGCACAGGAAACATGAACACTGAAGCTTTCTTT | CATQVGTGNMNTEAFF
TRBJ1-2 | TRBD1 | TRBV4-2 | many | TGTGCCAGCAGCCAAGATGGGACAGGGACTAACTATGGCTACACCTTC | CASSQDGTGTNYGYTF
TRBJ1-2 | NA | TRBV30 | NA | TGTGCCTGGAGTGTAGTCCGTTATGGCTACACCTTC | CAWSVVRYGYTF
TRBJ1-3 | NA | TRBV6-5 | many | TGTGCCAGCAGTTACTCGGGGTCTGGAGGAAGGAACACCATATATTTT | CASSYSGSGGRNTIYF
TRBJ2-1 | TRBD1 | TRBV14 | many | TGTGCCAGCAGCCCGGGACAGGGGTATGAGCAGTTCTTC | CASSPGQGYEQFF